This T cell receptor beta chain derives from a study of blood T cell repertoires in COVID-19. In the original processing: Amplified reference gene primers provided the basis for estimating nucleated cell counts. Assay: immunoSEQ multiplex PCR; the TCRdb copy retains only in-frame clones and omits some. Clonal size and the V and J genes are those of that table, whereas D and trimming came from the DNA. Found here are 300,000 to 450,000 clones, about 87% of them singletons; the top ten hold roughly 2%. The CDR3 has 15 residues. The germline gives CDR1 MNHEY, CDR2 SVGAGI. V shed 2 bases, J shed 4 bases, and the junction held 4 bases outside the gene matches. Only one count was recorded for this clone.

The clonotype comes from a man aged 40-49 years in a cohort exposed to, infected with or recovered from COVID-19 (not recorded which). The chain is built from TRBV6-5 and TRBJ1-2, with TRBD1 identical over 10 bases. The sample was PBMCs or T cells enriched from blood (not recorded which). The CDR3 is CASSYTGTGAYGYTF. In DNA, the CDR3 is TGTGCCAGCAGTTACACAGGGACAGGGGCCTATGGCTACACCTTC.